The T cell receptor (beta chain) described here comes from a study of response to subunit inactivated influenza vaccine. General study results and limits: Authors suggested each seasonal flu vaccination may recruit only limited numbers of new T cells.

The sample holds one count of this clonotype. Its antigen is currently unknown. TCRdb independently ran MiXCR on the RT-PCR reads; one entry per CDR3 protein. The sample has more than 600,000 distinct CDR3 sequences, 18% seen once. Germline V CDR1 and CDR2: SGHRS, YFSETQ. The CDR3 totals 14 residues. Trimming took off 5 bases at V and 2 bases at J, with 13 bases between the two ends. This receptor was identified in a man aged 45-65 years who received an inactivated influenza vaccine. Sequences were derived from PBMCs from blood, sampled more than 4 days after vaccination. J is TRBJ1-1 and V is TRBV5-1; D unclear. The CDR3 reads CASRFDILNTEAFF. CDR3 DNA sequence: TGCGCCAGCAGATTTGATATACTAAACACTGAAGCTTTCTTT.